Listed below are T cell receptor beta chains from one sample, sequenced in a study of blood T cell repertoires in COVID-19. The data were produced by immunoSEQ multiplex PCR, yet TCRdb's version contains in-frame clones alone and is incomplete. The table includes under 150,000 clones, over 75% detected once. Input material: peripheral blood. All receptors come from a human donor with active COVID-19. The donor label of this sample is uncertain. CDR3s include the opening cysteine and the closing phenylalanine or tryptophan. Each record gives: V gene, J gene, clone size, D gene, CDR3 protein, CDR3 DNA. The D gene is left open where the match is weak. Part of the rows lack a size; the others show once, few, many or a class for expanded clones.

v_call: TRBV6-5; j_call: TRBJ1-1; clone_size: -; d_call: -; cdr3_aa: CASSWRRMNTEAFF; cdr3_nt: TGTGCCAGCAGTTGGCGGCGGATGAACACTGAAGCTTTCTTT
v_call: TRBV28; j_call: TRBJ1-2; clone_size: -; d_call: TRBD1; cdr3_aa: CASSPGTGGNYGYTF; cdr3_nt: TGTGCCAGCAGTCCGGGGACAGGGGGGAACTATGGCTACACCTTC
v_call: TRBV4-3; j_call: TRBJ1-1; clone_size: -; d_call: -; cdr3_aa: CASSQGHGGAHTEAFF; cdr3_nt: TGCGCCAGCAGCCAGGGCCATGGGGGGGCGCACACTGAAGCTTTCTTT
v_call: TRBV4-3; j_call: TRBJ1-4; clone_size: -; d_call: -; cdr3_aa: CASSQEAEGREKLFF; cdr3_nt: TGCGCCAGCAGCCAAGAAGCGGAGGGAAGGGAAAAACTGTTTTTT
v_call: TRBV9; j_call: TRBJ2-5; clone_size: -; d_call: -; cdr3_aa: CASSVGLALQETQYF; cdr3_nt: TGTGCCAGCAGCGTAGGGTTAGCCTTGCAAGAGACCCAGTACTTC
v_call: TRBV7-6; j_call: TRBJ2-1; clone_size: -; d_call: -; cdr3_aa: CASSPTPEQFF; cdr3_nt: TGTGCCAGCAGCCCGACACCTGAGCAGTTCTTC
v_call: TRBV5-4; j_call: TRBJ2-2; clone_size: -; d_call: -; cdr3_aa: CASSPRQDTGELFF; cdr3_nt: TGTGCCAGCAGCCCACGACAGGACACCGGGGAGCTGTTTTTT
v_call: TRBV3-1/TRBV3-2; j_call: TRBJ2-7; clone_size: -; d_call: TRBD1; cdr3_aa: CASSQAGTGFYEQYF; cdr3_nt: TGTGCCAGCAGCCAAGCCGGGACAGGGTTTTACGAGCAGTACTTC
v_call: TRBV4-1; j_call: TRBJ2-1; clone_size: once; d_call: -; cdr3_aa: CASSPRGQKDHNEQFF; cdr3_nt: TGCGCCAGCAGCCCCAGAGGACAGAAAGATCACAATGAGCAGTTCTTC
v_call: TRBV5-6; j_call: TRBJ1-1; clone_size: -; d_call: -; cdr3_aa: CASSQEGRLNTEAFF; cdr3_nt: TGTGCCAGCAGCCAGGAGGGACGGCTGAACACTGAAGCTTTCTTT
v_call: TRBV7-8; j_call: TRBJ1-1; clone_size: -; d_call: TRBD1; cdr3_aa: CASSLTTGEYSEAFF; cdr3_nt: TGTGCCAGCAGCTTAACGACAGGGGAGTATTCTGAAGCTTTCTTT
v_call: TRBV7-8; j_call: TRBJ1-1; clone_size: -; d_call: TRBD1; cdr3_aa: CASSKGQRTEAFF; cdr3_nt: TGTGCCAGCAGCAAGGGACAGAGGACTGAAGCTTTCTTT
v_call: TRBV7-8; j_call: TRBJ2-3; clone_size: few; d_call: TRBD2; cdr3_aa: CASSWLVAGADTQYF; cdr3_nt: TGTGCCAGCAGCTGGTTGGTAGCGGGGGCAGATACGCAGTATTTT
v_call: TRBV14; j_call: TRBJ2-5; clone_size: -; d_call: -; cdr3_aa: CASSQAMSGVGETQYF; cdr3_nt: TGTGCCAGCAGCCAAGCGATGTCGGGGGTTGGAGAGACCCAGTACTTC
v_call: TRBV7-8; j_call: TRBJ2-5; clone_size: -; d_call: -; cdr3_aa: CASSPSGRGGETQYF; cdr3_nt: TGTGCCAGCAGCCCCAGTGGTAGAGGCGGCGAGACCCAGTACTTC
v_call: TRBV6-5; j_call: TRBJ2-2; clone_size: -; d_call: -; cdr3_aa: CATYRGGTGELFF; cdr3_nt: TGTGCCACTTACAGGGGGGGTACCGGGGAGCTGTTTTTT
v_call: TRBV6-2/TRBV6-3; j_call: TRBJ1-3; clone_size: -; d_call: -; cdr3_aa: CASSYPSDSSGNTIYF; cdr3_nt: TGTGCCAGCAGTTACCCTTCCGACAGCTCTGGAAACACCATATATTTT
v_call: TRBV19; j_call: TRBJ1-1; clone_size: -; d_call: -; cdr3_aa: CASSIQSEAFF; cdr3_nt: TGTGCCAGTAGTATACAGTCTGAAGCTTTCTTT
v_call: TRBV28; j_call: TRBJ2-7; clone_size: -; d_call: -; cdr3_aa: CASSQTVYEQYF; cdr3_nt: TGTGCCAGCAGTCAGACAGTCTACGAGCAGTACTTC
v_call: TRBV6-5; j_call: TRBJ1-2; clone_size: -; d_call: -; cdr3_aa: CASSYTGQGSGYTF; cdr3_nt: TGTGCCAGCAGTTACACAGGGCAGGGCTCTGGCTACACCTTC
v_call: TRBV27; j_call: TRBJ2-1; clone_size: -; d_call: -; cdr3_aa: CASSLGTTYNEQFF; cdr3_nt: TGTGCCAGCAGTTTGGGGACAACCTACAATGAGCAGTTCTTC
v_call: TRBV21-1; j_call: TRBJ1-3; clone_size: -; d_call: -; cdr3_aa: CASRGTWTAGNTIYF; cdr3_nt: TGTGCCAGCAGGGGGACATGGACGGCTGGAAACACCATATATTTT
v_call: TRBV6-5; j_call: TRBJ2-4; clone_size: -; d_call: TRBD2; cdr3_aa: CASSYSGTSRNIQYF; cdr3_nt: TGTGCCAGCAGTTACTCCGGGACTAGTAGAAACATTCAGTACTTC
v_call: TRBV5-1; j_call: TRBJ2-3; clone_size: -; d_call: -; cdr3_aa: CASSLEALDTQYF; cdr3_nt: TGCGCCAGCAGCTTGGAAGCGCTAGATACGCAGTATTTT
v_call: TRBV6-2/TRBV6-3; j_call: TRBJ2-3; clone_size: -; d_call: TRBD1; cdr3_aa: CASSYGQGGDTQYF; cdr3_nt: TGTGCCAGCAGTTACGGACAGGGAGGAGATACGCAGTATTTT
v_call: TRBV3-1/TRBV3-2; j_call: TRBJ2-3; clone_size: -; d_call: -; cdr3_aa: CASSQGGINTQYF; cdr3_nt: TGTGCCAGCAGCCAAGGCGGTATTAATACGCAGTATTTT
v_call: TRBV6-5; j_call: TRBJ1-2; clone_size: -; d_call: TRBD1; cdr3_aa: CASSYPVGQGDFGYTF; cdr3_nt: TGTGCCAGCAGTTACCCCGTCGGACAGGGAGATTTTGGCTACACCTTC
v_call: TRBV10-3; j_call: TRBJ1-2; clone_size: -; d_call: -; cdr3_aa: CAITGGNYGYTF; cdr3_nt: TGTGCCATCACGGGGGGCAACTATGGCTACACCTTC
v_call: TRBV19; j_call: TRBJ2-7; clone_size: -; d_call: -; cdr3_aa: CASNIPGYEQYF; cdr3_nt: TGTGCCAGCAACATCCCGGGGTACGAGCAGTACTTC